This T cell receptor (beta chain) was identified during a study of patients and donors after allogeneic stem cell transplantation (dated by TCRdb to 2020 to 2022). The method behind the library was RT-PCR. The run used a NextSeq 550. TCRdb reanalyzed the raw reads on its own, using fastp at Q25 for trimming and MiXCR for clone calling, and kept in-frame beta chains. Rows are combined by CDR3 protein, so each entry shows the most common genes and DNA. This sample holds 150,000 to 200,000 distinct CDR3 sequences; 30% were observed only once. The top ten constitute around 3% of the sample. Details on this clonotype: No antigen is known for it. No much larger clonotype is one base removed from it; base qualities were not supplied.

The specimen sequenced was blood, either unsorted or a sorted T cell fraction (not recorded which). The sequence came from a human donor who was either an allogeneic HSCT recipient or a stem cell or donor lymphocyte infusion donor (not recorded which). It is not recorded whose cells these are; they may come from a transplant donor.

The DNA sequence follows: TGTGCCAGCTCACCCAGGGAGGGGGAGACCCAGTACTTC. This yields the protein CASSPREGETQYF. The rearrangement joined TRBV18 to TRBJ2-5, and 7 bases in between align with TRBD2. Counted from cysteine to phenylalanine, this CDR3 has 13 amino acids. The only DNA kept is the CDR3, 39 bases in frame from the first base. The germline V gene provides CDR1 KGHSH and CDR2 LQKENI. Compared with germline, V lacks 3 bases and J lacks 5 bases; bases without a gene match: 3.